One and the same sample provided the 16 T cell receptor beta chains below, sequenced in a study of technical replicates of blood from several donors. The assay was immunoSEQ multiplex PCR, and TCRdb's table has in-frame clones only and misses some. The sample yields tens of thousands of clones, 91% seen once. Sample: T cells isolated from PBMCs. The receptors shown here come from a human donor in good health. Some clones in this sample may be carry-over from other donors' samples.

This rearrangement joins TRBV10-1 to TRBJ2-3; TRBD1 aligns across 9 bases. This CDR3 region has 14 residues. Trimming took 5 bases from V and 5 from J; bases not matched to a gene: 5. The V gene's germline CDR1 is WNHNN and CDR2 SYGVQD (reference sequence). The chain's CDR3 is CASSTGTGKDTQYF. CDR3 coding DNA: TGCGCCAGCAGTACCGGGACAGGGAAAGATACGCAGTATTTT.

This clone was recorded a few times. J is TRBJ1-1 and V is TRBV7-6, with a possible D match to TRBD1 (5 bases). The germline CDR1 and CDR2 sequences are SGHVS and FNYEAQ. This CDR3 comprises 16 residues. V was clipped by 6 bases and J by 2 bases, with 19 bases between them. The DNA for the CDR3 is TGTGCCAGCAGTCTATATCCCCCGGGGGTTAACACTGAAGCTTTCTTT. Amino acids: CASSLYPPGVNTEAFF. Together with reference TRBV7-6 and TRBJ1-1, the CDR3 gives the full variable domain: GAGVSQSPRYKVTKRGQDVALRCDPISGHVSLYWYRQALGQGPEFLTYFNYEAQQDKSGLPNDRFSAERPEGSISTLTIQRTEQRDSAMYRCASSLYPPGVNTEAFFGQGTRLTVV.

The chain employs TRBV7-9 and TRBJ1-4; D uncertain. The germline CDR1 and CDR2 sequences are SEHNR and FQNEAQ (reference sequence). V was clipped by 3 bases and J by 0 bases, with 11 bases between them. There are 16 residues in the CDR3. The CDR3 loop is CASSFELVATNEKLFF. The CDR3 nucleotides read TGTGCCAGCAGCTTTGAGTTGGTTGCAACTAATGAAAAACTGTTTTTT.

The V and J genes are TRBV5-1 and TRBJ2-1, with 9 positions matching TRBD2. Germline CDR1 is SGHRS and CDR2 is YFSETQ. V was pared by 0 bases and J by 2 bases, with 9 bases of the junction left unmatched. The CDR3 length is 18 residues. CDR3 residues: CASSLAPSSGITYNEQFF. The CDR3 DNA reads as TGCGCCAGCAGCTTGGCCCCTTCTAGCGGGATCACCTACAATGAGCAGTTCTTC.

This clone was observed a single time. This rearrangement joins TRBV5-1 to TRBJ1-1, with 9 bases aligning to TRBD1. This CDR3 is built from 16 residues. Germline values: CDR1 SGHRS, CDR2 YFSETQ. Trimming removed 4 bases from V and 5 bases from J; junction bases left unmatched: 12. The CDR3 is CASSEGQGLRGTEAFF. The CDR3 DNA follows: TGCGCCAGCAGCGAGGGACAGGGTTTGAGAGGGACTGAAGCTTTCTTT.

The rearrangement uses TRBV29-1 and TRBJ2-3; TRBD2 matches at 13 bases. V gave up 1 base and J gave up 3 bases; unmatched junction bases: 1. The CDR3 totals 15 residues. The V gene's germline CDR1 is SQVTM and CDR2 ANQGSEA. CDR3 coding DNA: TGCAGCGTTGAAGGGACTAGCGGGAGTACAGATACGCAGTATTTT. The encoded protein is CSVEGTSGSTDTQYF.

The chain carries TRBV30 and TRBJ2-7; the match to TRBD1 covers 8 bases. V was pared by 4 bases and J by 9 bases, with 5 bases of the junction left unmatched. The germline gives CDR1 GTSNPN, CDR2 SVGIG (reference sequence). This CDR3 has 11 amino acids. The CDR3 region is CAWTGGLWQYF. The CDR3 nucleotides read TGTGCCTGGACAGGGGGCCTCTGGCAGTACTTC.

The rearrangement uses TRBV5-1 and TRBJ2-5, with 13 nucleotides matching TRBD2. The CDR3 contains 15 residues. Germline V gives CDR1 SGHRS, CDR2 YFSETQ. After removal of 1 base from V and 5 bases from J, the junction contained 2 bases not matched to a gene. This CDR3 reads CASSLKTSGGETQYF. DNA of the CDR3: TGCGCCAGCAGCTTGAAGACTAGCGGGGGGGAGACCCAGTACTTC. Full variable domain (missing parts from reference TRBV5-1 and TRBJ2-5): KAGVTQTPRYLIKTRGQQVTLSCSPISGHRSVSWYQQTPGQGLQFLFEYFSETQRNKGNFPGRFSGRQFSNSRSEMNVSTLELGDSALYLCASSLKTSGGETQYFGPGTRLLVL.

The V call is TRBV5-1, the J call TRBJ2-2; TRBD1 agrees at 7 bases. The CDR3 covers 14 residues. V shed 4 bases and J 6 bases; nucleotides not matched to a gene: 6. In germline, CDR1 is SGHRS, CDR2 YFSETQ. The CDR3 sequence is CASSADREAGELFF. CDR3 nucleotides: TGCGCCAGCAGCGCCGACAGGGAAGCCGGGGAGCTGTTTTTT.

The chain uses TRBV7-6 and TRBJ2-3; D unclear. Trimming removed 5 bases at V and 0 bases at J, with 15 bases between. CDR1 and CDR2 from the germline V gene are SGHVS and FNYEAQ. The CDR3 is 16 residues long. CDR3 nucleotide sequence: TGTGCCAGCAGCCCTAGACTTGCCACTAGCACAGATACGCAGTATTTT. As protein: CASSPRLATSTDTQYF.

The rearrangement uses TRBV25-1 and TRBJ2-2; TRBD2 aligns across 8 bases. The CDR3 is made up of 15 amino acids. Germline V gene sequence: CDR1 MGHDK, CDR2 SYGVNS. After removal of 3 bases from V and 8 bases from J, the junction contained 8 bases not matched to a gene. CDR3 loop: CASSDSGKNGGELFF. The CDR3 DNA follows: TGTGCCAGCAGTGATAGCGGGAAGAATGGGGGGGAGCTGTTTTTT.

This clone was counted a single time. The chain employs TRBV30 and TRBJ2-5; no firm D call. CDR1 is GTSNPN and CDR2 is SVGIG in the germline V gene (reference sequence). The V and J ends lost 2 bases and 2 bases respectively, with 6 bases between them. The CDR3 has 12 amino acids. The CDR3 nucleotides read TGTGCCTGGAGTTTCAGTCAAGAGACCCAGTACTTC. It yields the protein CAWSFSQETQYF.

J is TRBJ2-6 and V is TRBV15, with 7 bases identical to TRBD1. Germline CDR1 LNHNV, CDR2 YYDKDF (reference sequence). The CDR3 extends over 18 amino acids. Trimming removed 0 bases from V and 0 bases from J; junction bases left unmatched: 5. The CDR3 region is CATSRDLGQDSGANVLTF. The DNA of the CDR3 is TGTGCCACCAGCAGAGATCTAGGACAGGACTCTGGGGCCAACGTCCTGACTTTC.

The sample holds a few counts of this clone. The DNA of the CDR3 is TGCGCCAGCAGCCAAGGGACAGGGACTGAAGCTTTCTTT. This encodes CASSQGTGTEAFF. This chain connects TRBV4-1 to TRBJ1-1; 8 bases match TRBD1. V shed 1 base, J shed 5 bases, and the junction held 0 bases outside the gene matches. The CDR3 runs to 13 residues. The V gene's germline CDR1 is MGHRA and CDR2 YSYEKL.

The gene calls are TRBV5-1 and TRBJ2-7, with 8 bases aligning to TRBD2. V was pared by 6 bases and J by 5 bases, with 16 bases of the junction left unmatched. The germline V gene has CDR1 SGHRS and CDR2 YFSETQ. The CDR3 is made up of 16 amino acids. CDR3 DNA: TGCGCCAGCACCCCGGCGGGGGGACGACGGGTCCACGAGCAGTACTTC. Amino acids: CASTPAGGRRVHEQYF.

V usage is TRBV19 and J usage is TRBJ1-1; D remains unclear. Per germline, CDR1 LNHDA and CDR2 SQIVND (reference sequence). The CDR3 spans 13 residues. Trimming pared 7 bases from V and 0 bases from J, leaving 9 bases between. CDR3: CASKAGMNTEAFF. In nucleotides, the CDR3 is TGTGCCAGTAAGGCGGGGATGAACACTGAAGCTTTCTTT.